These T cell receptor beta chains were read from a single sample in a study of blood T cell repertoires in COVID-19. Produced via immunoSEQ multiplex PCR; TCRdb's table is partial and in-frame only. This table holds under 200,000 clones, roughly 90% found once. The sequenced material came from peripheral blood. The receptors come from a man aged 50 to 59 with acute or convalescent COVID-19. Each CDR3 is given with its conserved first and last residue. Some rows have no size entry. The others give once, few or many, or a class for an expanded clone.

clone_size: .; v_call: TRBV7-2; j_call: TRBJ2-5; cdr3_aa: CASSPRQGFETQYF
clone_size: .; v_call: TRBV6-4; j_call: TRBJ2-3; cdr3_aa: CASSAQGRFDTQYF
clone_size: .; v_call: TRBV5-4; j_call: TRBJ2-3; cdr3_aa: CASTGLAQDTQYF
clone_size: .; v_call: TRBV6-5; j_call: TRBJ1-4; cdr3_aa: CASSHRDWGEKLFF
clone_size: .; v_call: TRBV27; j_call: TRBJ1-6; cdr3_aa: CASSLWGTGFSPLHF
clone_size: .; v_call: TRBV5-4; j_call: TRBJ2-1; cdr3_aa: CASSFPGTSFRDEQFF
clone_size: .; v_call: TRBV3-1/TRBV3-2; j_call: TRBJ1-2; cdr3_aa: CASSPRDRGNGYTF
clone_size: .; v_call: TRBV11-2; j_call: TRBJ2-3; cdr3_aa: CASSLGGAGGAEDTQYF
clone_size: .; v_call: TRBV29-1; j_call: TRBJ1-4; cdr3_aa: CSGQGQGQGEKLFF
clone_size: .; v_call: TRBV9; j_call: TRBJ2-5; cdr3_aa: CASSPGTSLGETQYF
clone_size: .; v_call: TRBV29-1; j_call: TRBJ2-7; cdr3_aa: CSVDRGRGNEQYF
clone_size: .; v_call: TRBV6-2/TRBV6-3; j_call: TRBJ1-2; cdr3_aa: CASSYSSQGHGYTF
clone_size: .; v_call: TRBV13; j_call: TRBJ2-7; cdr3_aa: CASSLRRAGEFEQYF
clone_size: .; v_call: TRBV28; j_call: TRBJ2-5; cdr3_aa: CASSHNRGLAGTHQETQYF
clone_size: .; v_call: TRBV6-2/TRBV6-3; j_call: TRBJ1-1; cdr3_aa: CASSSQGDTEAFF
clone_size: .; v_call: TRBV3-1/TRBV3-2; j_call: TRBJ2-1; cdr3_aa: CASSHDRGNYNEQFF
clone_size: .; v_call: TRBV21-1; j_call: TRBJ2-4; cdr3_aa: CASSPRQEQYF
clone_size: .; v_call: TRBV27; j_call: TRBJ2-3; cdr3_aa: CASFSGGGGPGDTQYF
clone_size: .; v_call: TRBV11-2; j_call: TRBJ2-5; cdr3_aa: CASSLGSVGETQYF
clone_size: .; v_call: TRBV9; j_call: TRBJ2-3; cdr3_aa: CASSVASGGGATDTQYF
clone_size: .; v_call: TRBV19; j_call: TRBJ1-5; cdr3_aa: CASSLQGLRQPQHF
clone_size: .; v_call: TRBV18; j_call: TRBJ2-3; cdr3_aa: CASSPSGILTDTQYF
clone_size: .; v_call: TRBV7-3; j_call: TRBJ2-2; cdr3_aa: CASSLSRSGGAGELFF
clone_size: .; v_call: TRBV19; j_call: TRBJ2-7; cdr3_aa: CASSIAGGNSYEQYF
clone_size: once; v_call: TRBV3-1/TRBV3-2; j_call: TRBJ1-3; cdr3_aa: CASSHSDRGNTIYF
clone_size: few; v_call: TRBV25-1; j_call: TRBJ1-5; cdr3_aa: CASSFGAPNQPQHF
clone_size: .; v_call: TRBV7-2; j_call: TRBJ2-1; cdr3_aa: CASRASGVKNNEQFF
clone_size: .; v_call: TRBV18; j_call: TRBJ1-2; cdr3_aa: CASSPEGGGGYTF
clone_size: once; v_call: TRBV10-3; j_call: TRBJ2-1; cdr3_aa: CAISGTSGAHNEQFF
clone_size: .; v_call: TRBV29-1; j_call: TRBJ1-4; cdr3_aa: CSVGDSATNEKLFF
clone_size: .; v_call: TRBV28; j_call: TRBJ1-3; cdr3_aa: CASSSGHTSGNTIYF
clone_size: .; v_call: TRBV5-1; j_call: TRBJ2-3; cdr3_aa: CASRTVSTDTQYF
clone_size: .; v_call: TRBV6-2/TRBV6-3; j_call: TRBJ1-5; cdr3_aa: CASSRWDSSIGEPQHF
clone_size: .; v_call: TRBV5-4; j_call: TRBJ2-3; cdr3_aa: CASRNSSTDTQYF
clone_size: once; v_call: TRBV18; j_call: TRBJ2-1; cdr3_aa: CASSPAGAPYNEQFF
clone_size: .; v_call: TRBV27; j_call: TRBJ2-6; cdr3_aa: CASTGTGANVLTF
clone_size: .; v_call: TRBV2; j_call: TRBJ1-2; cdr3_aa: CASSPPRVYGYTF
clone_size: .; v_call: TRBV30; j_call: TRBJ2-1; cdr3_aa: CAWTSGGFDEQFF
clone_size: .; v_call: TRBV5-4; j_call: TRBJ2-2; cdr3_aa: CASSAGVQWNTGELFF
clone_size: .; v_call: TRBV28; j_call: TRBJ1-2; cdr3_aa: CASRPTRNYGYTF
clone_size: .; v_call: TRBV5-6; j_call: TRBJ1-2; cdr3_aa: CASISGYTF
clone_size: .; v_call: TRBV11-1; j_call: TRBJ2-7; cdr3_aa: CASSSNSYEQYF